This TCR beta chain was documented in a study of T cell responses to AZD1222 COVID-19 vaccine (dated by TCRdb to the early 2020s). Regarding the complete study: AZD1222 recipients whose second dose came at about 4 weeks and those whose second dose came at about 12 weeks were combined into one group, since spike-specific TCR depth and breadth did not differ between the two schedules. TCR sequencing was performed for roughly 250 trial participants, of whom some 200 were given two doses of AZD1222 and approximately 25 were given two doses of MenACWY control vaccine. Trial participants were enrolled by age into 18-55, 56-69 and 70-plus year subgroups, with roughly 160, 29 and 62 TCR-sequenced participants respectively.

Via the germline V gene (reference sequence), CDR1 is LGHDT and CDR2 YNNKEL. Trimming leaves V shorter by 4 bases and J shorter by 11 bases, with the junction holding 6 bases beyond the gene matches. The CDR3 covers 15 residues, taking in both the cysteine and the phenylalanine. Only the CDR3 part of the read is kept: 45 bases, read in frame from the first base. Details on this clone: It lacks a known antigen. Per-base quality was not reported, and no clone a single base away is much larger than it.

The CDR3 regions of human TCRbeta chains were subjected to immunosequencing. The paper's processing steps were these. TCRs in the repertoires were compared against a reference library of SARS-CoV-2-specific TCRs that had been generated with the MIRA antigen-specificity platform. Breadth was defined as the fraction of unique TCRs that were SARS-CoV-2-associated. Depth was defined as the fraction of total T cells that were SARS-CoV-2-associated. Each spike-specific TCR was assigned to its reactive spike region and to a CD4 or CD8 class using the MIRA data. Log10-transformed breadth and depth values were compared by one-way ANOVA with Sidak's multiple comparisons tests. TCRdb holds this immuneACCESS table with in-frame rearrangements only. Some clones are missing; in checked studies, unresolved V genes explain under half, and the rest has no known cause. Clone size and V and J calls were adopted from that table, with D and trimming inferred from the DNA. The sample table contains 90,000 to 110,000 clones; only one count was recorded for roughly nine tenths of them. Jointly, the top ten make up approximately 7.6% of the sample.

The sample's time point label, decoded: baseline before first vaccination. Vaccinee samples were obtained from the UK trials COV001 and COV002, which included a single-blind randomized controlled phase 2/3 trial of AZD1222 (ChAdOx1 nCoV-19) in healthy adults. For TCRbeta chain sequencing, PBMC samples from trial participants were taken at day 0 and at day 28 after the second dose. Broad study findings and their caveats: No day 14 peak-response samples were available, so repertoires were characterized only after the peak T cell response. Reportedly, close to half of the unique spike-specific TCRs recognized epitopes lying outside the regions that are mutated in the B.1.351 and B.1.1.7 variants. After two AZD1222 doses, spike-specific TCR breadth and depth were significantly higher than at day 0 and than in MenACWY recipients. The whole spike protein was spanned by vaccine-associated CD4 TCRs, and dominant responses were seen in regions 160-218 and 743-854. Participants were mostly white British and included more females than males, and it was suggested by the authors that clonal diversity may have been underestimated. Conclusions about previously exposed vaccinees were limited because only six AZD1222 recipients were SARS-CoV-2 seropositive at baseline. The 56-69-year group was small, and its depth increase did not reach significance, likely because of low power.

This receptor was obtained from an adult in good health. Here the sequenced sample was peripheral blood, taken on day 0 of AZD1222 vaccination. Recombination joined TRBV3-1 (or the pseudogene TRBV3-2) with TRBJ1-6, and TRBD1 matches 12 of the central bases. Read as DNA, the sequence is TGTGCCAGCAGCCTAGGGACAGGGGGCACGGCACCCCTCCACTTT. It encodes CASSLGTGGTAPLHF.